These 26 T cell receptor beta chains originate from one sample sequenced in a study of shared clonotypes between healthy human individuals. Assay used: immunoSEQ multiplex PCR; TCRdb lists only in-frame clones, some missing. The sample holds 2.5 million or so clones, approximately 92% seen once. Material for sequencing was naive CD4+ T cells sorted from blood. Documented subset: CD45RA+ positively selected. The receptor source for this set is a young man in good health.

The V gene is TRBV19, the J gene TRBJ2-3; no clear D. The length of the CDR3 is 13 residues. The germline gives CDR1 LNHDA, CDR2 SQIVND (reference sequence). The germline V and J ends were trimmed by 5 bases and 6 bases, with 12 bases remaining between them. This chain's CDR3 is CASSPSPVDTQYF. CDR3 nucleotides: TGTGCCAGTAGTCCCTCACCAGTTGATACGCAGTATTTT.

V usage is TRBV7-2 and J usage is TRBJ2-5; D perhaps matches TRBD2 (5 bases). The germline CDR1 and CDR2 sequences are SGHTA and FQGNSA. V lost 5 bases and J lost 5, with 12 bases in between. The CDR3 runs to 13 residues. CDR3 amino acids: CASSAQRGETQYF. The CDR3 coding sequence is TGTGCCAGCAGCGCCCAGCGCGGGGAGACCCAGTACTTC.

The V gene is TRBV7-8, the J gene TRBJ2-5; 8 bases fit TRBD2. This CDR3 has 14 residues. The trim removed 5 bases at V and 3 bases at J, leaving 5 bases unmatched. Looked up from germline, CDR1 is SGHVS and CDR2 is FQNEAQ. CDR3 DNA sequence: TGTGCCAGCAGCCCCGGGGGGGGCGAAGAGACCCAGTACTTC. Protein product: CASSPGGGEETQYF.

The rearrangement links TRBV10-2 to TRBJ2-5, with 7 bases identical to TRBD2. In germline, CDR1 is WSHSY, CDR2 SAAADI. The V and J ends lost 6 bases and 5 bases, in that order; junction bases with no gene match: 9. This CDR3 has 14 residues. CDR3 nucleotides: TGCGCCAGCAGACGGGAGGCCTTGAGGGAGACCCAGTACTTC. This encodes CASRREALRETQYF.

The chain links TRBV28 to TRBJ2-5, with D possibly matching TRBD2 (5 bases). Germline V lookup: CDR1 MDHEN, CDR2 SYDVKM. V lost 4 bases and J lost 5, with 17 bases in between. CDR3 length: 15 amino acids. The CDR3, as DNA: TGTGCCAGCAGTTCGAACGTTGAACCGGGGGAGACCCAGTACTTC. Protein sequence: CASSSNVEPGETQYF.

V and J are TRBV18 and TRBJ2-7, with 12 positions matching TRBD2. CDR3 length equals 16 residues. Germline CDR1 is KGHSH and CDR2 is LQKENI. Trimming cost V 1 base and J 5 bases; bases outside gene matches: 6. CDR3 coding DNA: TGTGCCAGCTCACCACGACTAGCGGGAGTTAGCGACGAGCAGTACTTC. Translated, it gives CASSPRLAGVSDEQYF.

CDR3 DNA: TGTGCCAGCAGCTTAGTATCCGGTGTAGAAGCTTTCTTT. Translation: CASSLVSGVEAFF. The rearrangement joins TRBV7-9 to TRBJ1-1; D not resolved. The CDR3 length is 13 residues. CDR1 is SEHNR and CDR2 is FQNEAQ in the germline V gene (reference sequence). V lost 1 base and J 8 bases, leaving 11 bases between the germline ends.

This sequence joins TRBV6-5 and TRBJ2-1; weak D call: TRBD1 (6 bases). There are 15 residues in the CDR3. V was shortened by 4 bases and J by 0 bases, with 10 bases between the two germline ends. The germline V gene encodes CDR1 MNHEY and CDR2 SVGAGI. CDR3 DNA sequence: TGTGCCAGCAGTTTGACAGGCGCCTCCTACAATGAGCAGTTCTTC. Residues: CASSLTGASYNEQFF.

The chain uses TRBV5-5 and TRBJ2-3, with 10 bases lining up with TRBD2. Trimming removed 1 base from V and 3 bases from J; junction bases left unmatched: 5. Per the germline V gene, CDR1 is SGHKS and CDR2 is YYEKEE (reference sequence). The CDR3 totals 16 residues. CDR3 sequence (DNA): TGTGCCAGCAGCTTGAGGCTAGCGGGGGCAACAGATACGCAGTATTTT. The encoded protein is CASSLRLAGATDTQYF.

J is TRBJ2-1 and V is TRBV10-1, with no clear D. Germline CDR1 reads WNHNN; CDR2 reads SYGVQD (reference sequence). The CDR3 loop spans 13 amino acids. Trimming removed 3 bases at V and 5 bases at J, with 8 bases between. CDR3 amino acids: CASSDFGDNEQFF. CDR3 DNA sequence: TGCGCCAGCAGTGATTTCGGAGACAATGAGCAGTTCTTC.

J is TRBJ2-1 and V is TRBV9; D not resolved. In germline, CDR1 is SGDLS, CDR2 YYNGEE. This CDR3 contains 15 residues. V was trimmed by 7 bases and J by 5 bases, leaving 19 bases between them. The CDR3 DNA reads TGTGCCAGCCGGAGAGAGGTTTCGGCAGACAATGAGCAGTTCTTC. Translation: CASRREVSADNEQFF.

The chain couples TRBV18 to TRBJ2-1, with 8 nucleotides matching TRBD1. Germline V gives CDR1 KGHSH, CDR2 LQKENI. The CDR3 consists of 14 residues. Unmatched junction bases numbered 6, after V lost 7 bases and J lost 4 bases. This CDR3 is CASLRQGRYNEQFF. The CDR3 DNA is TGTGCCAGCTTAAGACAGGGGCGGTACAATGAGCAGTTCTTC. The complete variable domain, with remaining parts taken from reference TRBV18 and TRBJ2-1, reads NAGVMQNPRHLVRRRGQEARLRCSPMKGHSHVYWYRQLPEEGLKFMVYLQKENIIDESGMPKERFSAEFPKEGPSILRIQQVVRGDSAAYFCASLRQGRYNEQFFGPGTRLTVL.

V is TRBV19 and J is TRBJ1-5, with 7 nucleotides matching TRBD1. CDR1 and CDR2 (germline): LNHDA, SQIVND (reference sequence). V was clipped by 3 bases and J by 6 bases; unmatched bases: 5. The CDR3 contains 14 residues. The CDR3 region is CASSIAAGGQPQHF. The CDR3 region has the DNA TGTGCCAGTAGTATCGCGGCAGGGGGTCAGCCCCAGCATTTT. Filled out from reference TRBV19 and TRBJ1-5, the complete variable domain reads DGGITQSPKYLFRKEGQNVTLSCEQNLNHDAMYWYRQDPGQGLRLIYYSQIVNDFQKGDIAEGYSVSREKKESFPLTVTSAQKNPTAFYLCASSIAAGGQPQHFGDGTRLSIL.

The J gene is TRBJ2-5, the V gene TRBV6-1; D uncertain. The germline V gene has CDR1 MNHNS and CDR2 SASEGT. This CDR3 is 11 amino acids long. The V end lost 8 bases, the J end lost 5 bases, and 9 bases lay between the germline ends. The CDR3 DNA follows: TGTGCCAGCGCCTTGGGGGAGACCCAGTACTTC. This sequence encodes CASALGETQYF.

With respect to this clone: The missing conserved phenylalanine or tryptophan at the end of this CDR3 makes a read error likely. The chain combines TRBV4-3 with TRBJ1-6; D call uncertain. The CDR3 runs to 16 residues. Trimming left V 4 bases short and J 8 bases short, with 18 bases between. CDR1 and CDR2 from the germline V gene are LGHNA and YSLEER. The DNA of the CDR3 is TGCGCCAGCAGCCCCAACGCCGACGGGGTGGATTCACCCCTCCACCTT. As protein: CASSPNADGVDSPLHL.

This chain joins TRBV6-1 and TRBJ1-5; D call uncertain. This CDR3 is 15 amino acids long. Germline CDR1 is MNHNS and CDR2 is SASEGT. V was cut by 2 bases and J by 0 bases, with 8 bases left in between. This CDR3 reads CASSETVFSNQPQHF. CDR3 sequence (DNA): TGTGCCAGCAGTGAAACAGTCTTTAGCAATCAGCCCCAGCATTTT.

The chain links TRBV7-9 to TRBJ2-7; D is uncertain. CDR3 length: 14 residues. Trimming left V 4 bases short and J 7 bases short, with 17 bases between. Germline CDR1 is SEHNR and CDR2 is FQNEAQ (reference sequence). The CDR3 is CASSSHQFFGEQYF. The CDR3 region has the DNA TGTGCCAGCAGCTCACACCAATTCTTCGGAGAGCAGTACTTC. Variable domain in full (rest from reference TRBV7-9 and TRBJ2-7): DTGVSQNPRHKITKRGQNVTFRCDPISEHNRLYWYRQTLGQGPEFLTYFQNEAQLEKSRLLSDRFSAERPKGSFSTLEIQRTEQGDSAMYLCASSSHQFFGEQYFGPGTRLTVT.

This chain links TRBV5-4 with TRBJ2-5; 9 bases fit TRBD2. Germline-derived CDR1 and CDR2 are SGHNT and YYREEE (reference sequence). CDR3 length: 16 residues. J was trimmed by 3 bases and V by 3 bases; bases with no gene match: 9. In nucleotides, the CDR3 is TGTGCCAGCAGCTCCTCAAGCGGGGGGCCCAAAGAGACCCAGTACTTC. This encodes CASSSSSGGPKETQYF.

This clone has a single count. Sequence at one end of the junction differs from germline and may be a read error. Distinct nucleotide sequences in the sample also encode this CDR3. CDR3 in DNA: TGTGCTAGCAGCTCTGGACTAGCGGGAGAGACCCAGTACTTC. Translated: CASSSGLAGETQYF. The chain recombines TRBV7-7 with TRBJ2-5; 11 bases fit TRBD2. The germline V gene encodes CDR1 SSHAT and CDR2 FNYEAQ (reference sequence). The CDR3 length is 14 residues.

In its sample, this clone was seen a few times. At the DNA level, this CDR3 is encoded by other sequences in the same sample as well. The V gene is TRBV30, the J gene TRBJ1-6; 8 positions match TRBD1. From germline, CDR1 is GTSNPN and CDR2 SVGIG (reference sequence). Trimming took 0 bases from V and 6 from J; bases not matched to a gene: 4. The CDR3 is 15 residues long. The CDR3, as DNA: TGTGCCTGGAGTGTACTCAGGGGGCGTAATTCACCCCTCCACTTT. As protein: CAWSVLRGRNSPLHF.

The chain combines TRBV25-1 with TRBJ1-4; D is undetermined. Trimming cost V 5 bases and J 8 bases, with 9 bases left between them. This CDR3 comprises 12 residues. Germline values: CDR1 MGHDK, CDR2 SYGVNS. DNA for the CDR3: TGTGCCAGCAGTAGATACAGCGAAAAACTGTTTTTT. Protein sequence: CASSRYSEKLFF.

The chain combines TRBV28 with TRBJ1-6; 10 bases fit TRBD1. Germline CDR1 reads MDHEN; CDR2 reads SYDVKM. V lost 7 bases, J lost 7 bases, and 10 bases stayed unmatched. CDR3 length: 16 residues. The CDR3 sequence: CASNPGQGEGNSPLHF. For the CDR3, the DNA is TGTGCCAGCAACCCCGGACAGGGGGAAGGGAATTCACCCCTCCACTTT. The whole variable domain, filled in from reference TRBV28 and TRBJ1-6, reads DVKVTQSSRYLVKRTGEKVFLECVQDMDHENMFWYRQDPGLGLRLIYFSYDVKMKEKGDIPEGYSVSREKKERFSLILESASTNQTSMYLCASNPGQGEGNSPLHFGNGTRLTVT.

This chain joins TRBV9 and TRBJ2-7; D is possibly TRBD1 (7 bases). The CDR3 consists of 14 residues. Germline CDR1 and CDR2: SGDLS and YYNGEE. V was trimmed by 2 bases and J by 6 bases, leaving 15 bases between them. CDR3 sequence: CASSVGPQGGEQYF. The CDR3 DNA reads TGTGCCAGCAGCGTGGGCCCCCAGGGGGGCGAGCAGTACTTC.

The chain joins TRBV29-1 to TRBJ1-1; TRBD1 aligns across 8 bases. The CDR3 loop spans 14 amino acids. V lost 7 bases to trimming and J lost 5 bases; unmatched junction nucleotides: 12. Germline CDR1 SQVTM, CDR2 ANQGSEA. CDR3 nucleotides: TGCAGCGCCGACAGGGGAAGAGTCGGGACTGAAGCTTTCTTT. Its translation is CSADRGRVGTEAFF.

The chain is built from TRBV10-3 and TRBJ2-1; tentatively, D is TRBD1 or TRBD2 (5 bases each). The CDR3 totals 11 residues. The germline gives CDR1 ENHRY, CDR2 SYGVKD. The germline V and J ends were trimmed by 4 bases and 12 bases, with 10 bases remaining between them. CDR3 region: CAISVRGVQFF. The CDR3 DNA sequence: TGTGCCATCAGTGTGAGGGGCGTGCAGTTCTTC.

The rearrangement links TRBV7-6 to TRBJ2-7; 7 bases are a match to TRBD1. The CDR3 spans 15 residues. V was pared by 4 bases and J by 3 bases, with 9 bases of the junction left unmatched. Germline-derived CDR1 and CDR2 are SGHVS and FNYEAQ. CDR3 sequence: CASSSGQAYVYEQYF. As DNA, the CDR3 is TGTGCCAGCAGCTCCGGACAGGCTTATGTCTACGAGCAGTACTTC.